These 30 T cell receptor beta chains were sequenced from one sample in a study of blood T cell repertoires in COVID-19. Repertoires were generated with immunoSEQ multiplex PCR, while TCRdb's copy carries only in-frame clones and drops some. Of about 360,000 clones listed, more than 85% are singletons. The sequencing sample was made of peripheral blood. Receptors originate from a human donor in a cohort sampled during active COVID-19.

The CDR3 loop reads CASTGQTQETQYF. DNA of the CDR3: TGTGCCAGCACCGGACAGACGCAAGAGACCCAGTACTTC. The J gene is TRBJ2-5, the V gene TRBV7-2; weak D call: TRBD1 (6 bases). Trimming pared 7 bases from V and 2 bases from J, leaving 11 bases between. The CDR3 length is 13 residues. The germline V gene has CDR1 SGHTA and CDR2 FQGNSA.

A single count supports this clone. The chain joins TRBV30 to TRBJ1-4; TRBD1 might be the D (6 bases). Germline CDR1 is GTSNPN and CDR2 is SVGIG (reference sequence). The CDR3 is 14 amino acids. The CDR3 reads CASIGGAELEKLFF. The CDR3 nucleotides are TGTGCATCAATAGGGGGGGCCGAGCTCGAAAAACTGTTTTTT. The full variable domain, with the rest looked up from reference TRBV30 and TRBJ1-4, is SQTIHQWPATLVQPVGSPLSLECTVEGTSNPNLYWYRQAAGRGLQLLFYSVGIGQISSEVPQNLSASRPQDRQFILSSKKLLLSDSGFYLCASIGGAELEKLFFGSGTQLSVL.

The V gene is TRBV4-1, the J gene TRBJ2-5, with no clear D. CDR1 MGHRA and CDR2 YSYEKL come from the germline V gene. V lost 0 bases and J lost 1, with 12 bases in between. The CDR3 is 16 residues long. The CDR3 is CASSQDGRLGQETQYF. The CDR3 DNA sequence: TGCGCCAGCAGCCAAGATGGCAGACTGGGCCAAGAGACCCAGTACTTC.

The CDR3 reads CASSPIAETWGEQYF. DNA of the CDR3: TGTGCCAGCAGCCCGATAGCGGAGACCTGGGGCGAGCAGTACTTC. This chain joins TRBV9 and TRBJ2-7; perhaps TRBD2 as D (6 bases). Trimming took 4 bases from V and 6 from J, leaving 20 bases between them. Germline V gene lookup returns CDR1 SGDLS and CDR2 YYNGEE. The CDR3 contains 15 residues.

The chain combines TRBV10-3 with TRBJ2-3; 7 nucleotides line up with TRBD1. This CDR3 has 15 residues. Losses at the gene ends were 3 bases for V and 0 bases for J; bases not matched to a gene: 3. Germline V gene lookup returns CDR1 ENHRY and CDR2 SYGVKD. The CDR3 spells CAISEGTASTDTQYF. The CDR3 region has the DNA TGTGCCATCAGTGAAGGGACAGCAAGCACAGATACGCAGTATTTT.

V and J are TRBV7-2 and TRBJ1-1; possible D gene TRBD1, 5 bases. The CDR3 is 14 residues long. Germline CDR1 and CDR2: SGHTA and FQGNSA. Trimming stripped 0 bases from V and 6 bases from J, with 11 bases between. DNA of the CDR3: TGTGCCAGCAGCTTAGCGCCAGGGAATGCTGAAGCTTTCTTT. This encodes CASSLAPGNAEAFF.

The CDR3 protein is CAWMGQSNTEAFF. CDR3 bases: TGTGCCTGGATGGGGCAGTCGAACACTGAAGCTTTCTTT. This chain joins TRBV30 and TRBJ1-1; TRBD1 is a possible D gene (5 bases). Germline CDR1 GTSNPN, CDR2 SVGIG (reference sequence). Trimming removed 4 bases from V and 1 base from J, with 10 bases in between. The CDR3 is 13 amino acids.

The chain couples TRBV19 to TRBJ2-4, with D hard to call. V was pared by 4 bases and J by 1 base, with 14 bases between. Germline CDR1 reads LNHDA; CDR2 reads SQIVND (reference sequence). CDR3 size: 16 residues. The CDR3 region is CASSRVPGFAKNIQYF. The CDR3 coding sequence is TGTGCCAGTAGTAGAGTCCCAGGATTCGCCAAAAACATTCAGTACTTC.

This sequence joins TRBV7-9 and TRBJ1-4; D unresolved. The V gene's germline CDR1 is SEHNR and CDR2 FQNEAQ (reference sequence). This CDR3 is built from 17 residues. Trimming took 2 bases from V and 5 from J, leaving 18 bases between them. The CDR3 reads CASSLSGPLMMNEKLFF. CDR3 nucleotides: TGTGCCAGCAGCTTAAGTGGGCCCCTTATGATGAATGAAAAACTGTTTTTT.

The table lists this clone with a few counts. The chain recombines TRBV28 with TRBJ2-1, with D perhaps TRBD2 (5 bases). Germline CDR1 is MDHEN and CDR2 is SYDVKM. Trimming stripped 3 bases from V and 1 base from J, with 10 bases between. This CDR3 has 15 amino acids. The CDR3 DNA reads TGTGCCAGCAGTTTTGGGGAGTTGTCCTACAATGAGCAGTTCTTC. The encoded protein is CASSFGELSYNEQFF. The variable domain in full, completed from reference TRBV28 and TRBJ2-1, reads DVKVTQSSRYLVKRTGEKVFLECVQDMDHENMFWYRQDPGLGLRLIYFSYDVKMKEKGDIPEGYSVSREKKERFSLILESASTNQTSMYLCASSFGELSYNEQFFGPGTRLTVL.

This chain uses TRBV2 with TRBJ2-5; 9 bases line up with TRBD2. The germline V gene encodes CDR1 SNHLY and CDR2 FYNNEI. CDR3 length: 16 amino acids. Trimming took 3 bases from V and 2 from J; bases not matched to a gene: 7. CDR3 residues: CASSESVSGGQETQYF. In DNA form, the CDR3 reads TGTGCCAGCAGTGAGAGTGTTAGCGGGGGACAAGAGACCCAGTACTTC.

The J gene is TRBJ2-1, the V gene TRBV29-1; D ambiguous. The CDR3 is 14 amino acids. V was pared by 1 base and J by 3 bases, with 10 bases between. Germline CDR1 and CDR2: SQVTM and ANQGSEA. The CDR3 coding sequence is TGCAGCGTTGAAGGGCTCTGGCTCTACAATGAGCAGTTCTTC. It translates to CSVEGLWLYNEQFF.

The V call is TRBV25-1, the J call TRBJ1-4, with 7 bases that match TRBD1. The CDR3 contains 17 residues. Germline assignment: CDR1 MGHDK and CDR2 SYGVNS. With 3 bases clipped from V and 4 bases from J, the junction kept 11 bases outside the gene matches. The CDR3 region is CASSEGQLQTINEKLFF. CDR3 DNA sequence: TGTGCCAGCAGTGAGGGACAGCTCCAGACGATTAATGAAAAACTGTTTTTT.

The chain carries TRBV21-1 and TRBJ1-2. TRBV21-1 is reported as a pseudogene. The CDR3 is made up of 16 amino acids. CDR3 in amino acids: CASSKVQPTRRWGYTF. CDR3 coding DNA: TGTGCCAGCAGCAAAGTCCAACCGACTCGCCGGTGGGGCTACACCTTC.

This clone was recorded once. The chain is built from TRBV13 and TRBJ2-5; TRBD2 matches 11 bases. The junction had 4 bases not matched to a gene; V was cut back by 8 bases and J by 2 bases. Per the germline V gene, CDR1 is PRHDT and CDR2 is FYEKMQ (reference sequence). The CDR3 has 14 amino acids. CDR3 sequence reads: CASGLAGGQETQYF. For the CDR3, the DNA is TGTGCCAGCGGGCTAGCGGGGGGTCAAGAGACCCAGTACTTC.

This clone was observed once. The rearrangement uses TRBV20-1 and TRBJ2-5; no clear D gene. V was clipped by 3 bases and J by 1 base, with 15 bases between them. Germline-derived CDR1 and CDR2 are DFQATT and SNEGSKA (reference sequence). The CDR3 consists of 15 residues. The CDR3 DNA follows: TGCAGTGCTAGTCCCCCCGTATGGAGCCAAGAGACCCAGTACTTC. Translating gives CSASPPVWSQETQYF.

This clone was counted only a few times. The rearrangement joins TRBV4-1 to TRBJ2-2; 11 bases are a match to TRBD1. Germline V CDR1 and CDR2: MGHRA, YSYEKL. The CDR3 spans 17 residues. V lost 1 base, J lost 6 bases, and 7 bases stayed unmatched. The DNA for the CDR3 is TGCGCCAGCAGCCAAGTAACGGGACAGGGGGAATCCGGGGAGCTGTTTTTT. Protein sequence: CASSQVTGQGESGELFF.

The V call is TRBV24-1, the J call TRBJ2-1, with no clear D. This CDR3 is built from 12 residues. V was shortened by 9 bases and J by 5 bases, with 10 bases between the two germline ends. The V gene's germline CDR1 is KGHDR and CDR2 SFDVKD. The CDR3 coding sequence is TGTGCCACCTCTACTACAAACAATGAGCAGTTCTTC. Translated: CATSTTNNEQFF.

V gene TRBV5-1 combines with J gene TRBJ2-5; maybe TRBD2 (6 bases). This CDR3 region has 15 residues. With 3 bases removed from V and 1 base from J, the gap between germline ends came to 13 bases. Germline loops: CDR1 SGHRS, CDR2 YFSETQ. The CDR3 sequence: CASSSPSSAQETQYF. The CDR3 DNA sequence: TGCGCCAGCAGCTCTCCATCTAGCGCCCAAGAGACCCAGTACTTC.

The gene calls are TRBV7-9 and TRBJ1-4; D ambiguous. The CDR3 is made up of 15 amino acids. With 5 bases removed from V and 4 bases from J, the gap between germline ends came to 14 bases. Germline CDR1 reads SEHNR; CDR2 reads FQNEAQ (reference sequence). CDR3 loop: CASSSGGSRNEKLFF. CDR3 nucleotide sequence: TGTGCCAGCAGCAGCGGAGGTTCGCGTAATGAAAAACTGTTTTTT.

The chain carries TRBV5-8 and TRBJ2-7; TRBD1 matches at 8 bases. Germline V CDR1 and CDR2: SGHTS, YDEGEE. J was trimmed by 3 bases and V by 3 bases; bases with no gene match: 8. This CDR3 is built from 15 residues. CDR3 residues: CASSSDRATYYEQYF. CDR3 nucleotide sequence: TGTGCCAGCAGCTCGGACAGGGCAACTTACTACGAGCAGTACTTC.

V gene TRBV2 combines with J gene TRBJ2-5; 7 bases agree with TRBD2. From germline, CDR1 is SNHLY and CDR2 FYNNEI. The junction had 11 bases not matched to a gene; V was cut back by 7 bases and J by 0 bases. There are 16 residues in the CDR3. The CDR3 DNA sequence: TGTGCCAGCAATGGGAAAAGCGGGGAGTACCAAGAGACCCAGTACTTC. Translating it yields CASNGKSGEYQETQYF.

The chain carries TRBV6-1 and TRBJ2-3; D is unclear. CDR1 is MNHNS and CDR2 is SASEGT in the germline V gene. The CDR3 consists of 12 residues. Trimming took off 2 bases at V and 7 bases at J, with 7 bases between the two ends. The CDR3: CASSESGNTQYF. As DNA, the CDR3 is TGTGCCAGCAGTGAATCAGGTAATACGCAGTATTTT.

This rearrangement joins TRBV7-2 to TRBJ2-3; TRBD2 matches 8 bases. This CDR3 has 14 amino acids. Looked up from germline, CDR1 is SGHTA and CDR2 is FQGNSA. The junction had 5 bases not matched to a gene; V was cut back by 0 bases and J by 9 bases. CDR3 nucleotide sequence: TGTGCCAGCAGCTTAGCAGCGGGGGAAGTGACGCAGTATTTT. This gives the protein CASSLAAGEVTQYF.

The chain couples TRBV11-2 to TRBJ2-2; TRBD1 aligns across 7 bases. This CDR3 has 12 amino acids. Germline loops: CDR1 SGHAT, CDR2 FQNNGV. Here the CDR3 DNA reads TGTGTAGGGACAGAGCTTTCCGGGGAGCTGTTTTTT. It codes for CVGTELSGELFF. The full variable domain, with the rest looked up from reference TRBV11-2 and TRBJ2-2, is EAGVAQSPRYKIIEKRQSVAFWCNPISGHATLYWYQQILGQGPKLLIQFQNNGVVDDSQLPKDRFSAERLKGVDSTLKIQPAKLEDSAVYLCVGTELSGELFFGEGSRLTVL.

This chain uses TRBV5-6 with TRBJ1-1; 8 bases line up with TRBD1. The V and J ends lost 3 bases and 1 base, in that order; junction bases with no gene match: 5. CDR3 size: 15 residues. Germline values: CDR1 SGHDT, CDR2 YYEEEE. The CDR3, as DNA: TGTGCCAGCAGCTCCTCCGGGACAGGGAACACTGAAGCTTTCTTT. Encoded protein: CASSSSGTGNTEAFF.

The chain uses TRBV11-2 and TRBJ2-7; 7 bases are shared with TRBD2. Per germline, CDR1 SGHAT and CDR2 FQNNGV. This CDR3 contains 14 residues. Trimming at V came to 3 bases and at J to 7 bases, leaving 9 bases not matched to a gene. The CDR3 spells CASSFGDYPPEQYF. DNA of the CDR3: TGTGCCAGCAGCTTTGGGGACTATCCTCCGGAGCAGTACTTC.

The chain uses TRBV19 and TRBJ1-5; D may be TRBD1 (6 bases). This CDR3 comprises 12 residues. CDR1 is LNHDA, CDR2 SQIVND, per germline (reference sequence). The V and J ends lost 6 bases and 7 bases respectively, with 10 bases between them. CDR3: CASRLGQQPQHF. In DNA, the CDR3 is TGTGCCAGTAGACTAGGACAGCAGCCCCAGCATTTT. Looking up the rest from reference TRBV19 and TRBJ1-5 gives the full variable domain: DGGITQSPKYLFRKEGQNVTLSCEQNLNHDAMYWYRQDPGQGLRLIYYSQIVNDFQKGDIAEGYSVSREKKESFPLTVTSAQKNPTAFYLCASRLGQQPQHFGDGTRLSIL.

The V and J genes are TRBV7-9 and TRBJ1-2; no clear D. V shed 1 base and J shed 4 bases, with 13 bases lying between them. This CDR3 has 15 amino acids. The germline gives CDR1 SEHNR, CDR2 FQNEAQ (reference sequence). The CDR3 loop is CASSLVGEFSYGYTF. The CDR3, as DNA: TGTGCCAGCAGCTTAGTCGGGGAATTTAGCTATGGCTACACCTTC.

The rearrangement joins TRBV3-1 (or the pseudogene TRBV3-2) to TRBJ2-3, with a tentative D call TRBD2 (6 bases). Per the germline V gene, CDR1 is LGHDT and CDR2 is YNNKEL (reference sequence). With 0 bases removed from V and 9 bases from J, the gap between germline ends came to 28 bases. The CDR3 sequence is 19 residues long. The CDR3 coding sequence is TGTGCCAGCAGCCAAGAAGTCGCGGGACTCCCACTCCGCGTGGGAACGCAGTATTTT. Protein: CASSQEVAGLPLRVGTQYF.